One and the same sample provided the 3 T cell receptor beta chains below, sequenced in a study of response to subunit inactivated influenza vaccine. TCRdb fed the RT-PCR reads into MiXCR, producing one record per CDR3 protein. In the table there are a few hundred thousand distinct CDR3 sequences, approximately 10% of which are singletons. These data were likewise used in another study, on T cells expressing NK-cell markers. From that study: UMIs accompanied the 5'RACE template switching by which TCR beta cDNA was made.

The sample was PBMCs from blood, taken on the day of vaccination. The receptors stem from a man aged 45-65 years who received an inactivated influenza vaccine.

This clonotype was seen only a few times. This chain joins TRBV18 and TRBJ2-5, with 7 bases that match TRBD2. Germline V gene lookup returns CDR1 KGHSH and CDR2 LQKENI. The CDR3 has 16 residues. V shed 1 base, J shed 5 bases, and the junction held 10 bases outside the gene matches. The CDR3: CASSPLASGMEETQYF. Written as DNA, the CDR3 is TGTGCCAGCTCACCACTGGCTAGCGGAATGGAGGAGACCCAGTACTTC.

The sample holds a few counts of this clonotype. The chain recombines TRBV7-9 with TRBJ2-5; TRBD1 matches 8 bases. Looked up from germline, CDR1 is SEHNR and CDR2 is FQNEAQ (reference sequence). Trimming took 2 bases from V and 14 from J; bases not matched to a gene: 13. The CDR3 runs to 14 residues. The CDR3 is CASSLNRDRKRNYF. CDR3 in DNA: TGTGCCAGCAGCTTAAACCGGGACAGGAAGCGAAACTACTTC. Complete variable domain (other parts from reference TRBV7-9 and TRBJ2-5): DTGVSQNPRHKITKRGQNVTFRCDPISEHNRLYWYRQTLGQGPEFLTYFQNEAQLEKSRLLSDRFSAERPKGSFSTLEIQRTEQGDSAMYLCASSLNRDRKRNYFGPGTRLLVL.

V is TRBV5-6 and J is TRBJ2-3; 7 bases line up with TRBD2. The CDR3 runs to 15 residues. Germline assignment: CDR1 SGHDT and CDR2 YYEEEE. The V gene end was trimmed by 2 bases and the J gene end by 4 bases; junction bases not matched to a gene: 7. CDR3 sequence (DNA): TGTGCCAGCAGCTTCTCGGGAGGAAGGTCAGATACGCAGTATTTT. It specifies CASSFSGGRSDTQYF.